The 9 T cell receptor beta chains below come from one sample, sequenced in a study of T cells after yellow fever vaccination. Each CDR3 protein is one row after TCRdb ran MiXCR on the 5' RACE reads. The table shows about 580,000 distinct CDR3 sequences, with around 17% occurring only once. This specimen consisted of PBMCs, obtained 5 days after the first yellow fever vaccination. The receptors here all came from a man between 18 and 35 years old who received the YFV17D yellow fever vaccine.

The chain is built from TRBV19 and TRBJ1-1; D remains unclear. The germline V gene encodes CDR1 LNHDA and CDR2 SQIVND (reference sequence). Trimming pared 2 bases from V and 2 bases from J, leaving 6 bases between. The CDR3 totals 13 residues. This chain's CDR3 is CASSISDNTEAFF. CDR3 in DNA: TGTGCCAGTAGTATAAGCGACAACACTGAAGCTTTCTTT.

The genes are TRBV9 and TRBJ2-5; 9 nucleotides align to TRBD2. Losses at the gene ends were 0 bases for V and 5 bases for J; bases not matched to a gene: 8. Looked up from germline, CDR1 is SGDLS and CDR2 is YYNGEE. This CDR3 has 16 amino acids. CDR3 protein: CASSVGAAGGWETQYF. The CDR3 nucleotides are TGTGCCAGCAGCGTAGGAGCAGCGGGGGGCTGGGAGACCCAGTACTTC.

This clonotype has only a few counts. The chain recombines TRBV6-2 or TRBV6-3 with TRBJ2-2; D might be TRBD1 (5 bases). CDR1 is MNHEY and CDR2 is SVGEGT in the germline V gene. The CDR3 has 13 residues. V lost 11 bases and J 4 bases, leaving 14 bases between the germline ends. The CDR3, as DNA: TGTGCCTCCAAGGGGTTAGGCACCGGGGAGCTGTTTTTT. Its translation is CASKGLGTGELFF.

The chain has TRBV6-1 and TRBJ2-7, with a possible D match to TRBD1 (5 bases). Germline CDR1 is MNHNS and CDR2 is SASEGT. Trimming cost V 5 bases and J 2 bases, with 13 bases left between them. The CDR3 loop spans 14 amino acids. The CDR3 sequence is CASSPGSGPYEQYF. For the CDR3, the DNA is TGTGCCAGCAGTCCAGGGTCCGGCCCCTACGAGCAGTACTTC.

V and J are TRBV20-1 and TRBJ2-1; the D gene could be TRBD1 or TRBD2 (6 bases each). This CDR3 spans 14 amino acids. Germline V lookup: CDR1 DFQATT, CDR2 SNEGSKA (reference sequence). V lost 5 bases, J lost 2 bases, and 13 bases lay in between. In DNA, the CDR3 is TGCAGTGCTCTTCGGGGGCCCACCTACAATGAGCAGTTCTTC. This translates into CSALRGPTYNEQFF.

This rearrangement joins TRBV4-3 to TRBJ2-1, with 8 bases matching TRBD2. After removal of 0 bases from V and 9 bases from J, the junction contained 13 bases not matched to a gene. There are 17 residues in the CDR3. Per the germline V gene, CDR1 is LGHNA and CDR2 is YSLEER. The CDR3 DNA sequence: TGCGCCAGCAGCCAAGAGGGATACGGGACTAGTTTTAGTGAGCAGTTCTTC. It is translated as CASSQEGYGTSFSEQFF.

This clonotype was seen only a few times. This chain connects TRBV24-1 to TRBJ2-1, with D unclear. Looked up from germline, CDR1 is KGHDR and CDR2 is SFDVKD. Trimming shortened V by 5 bases and J by 2 bases, and 9 bases separated the two germline ends. The CDR3 is 14 amino acids. The CDR3 is CATSGPLPYNEQFF. CDR3 nucleotide sequence: TGTGCCACCAGTGGGCCCCTTCCCTACAATGAGCAGTTCTTC.

This clonotype appeared many times. This sequence joins TRBV2 and TRBJ2-1; D is unresolved. This CDR3 comprises 13 residues. V lost 4 bases and J 8 bases, leaving 12 bases between the germline ends. Germline lookup yields CDR1 SNHLY and CDR2 FYNNEI. CDR3 DNA: TGTGCCAGCAGTGTCCTAAAAGTGTATGAGCAGTTCTTC. As protein: CASSVLKVYEQFF. Drawing the rest from reference TRBV2 and TRBJ2-1, the complete variable domain is EPEVTQTPSHQVTQMGQEVILRCVPISNHLYFYWYRQILGQKVEFLVSFYNNEISEKSEIFDDQFSVERPDGSNFTLKIRSTKLEDSAMYFCASSVLKVYEQFFGPGTRLTVL.

This clonotype was observed at least ten times. J is TRBJ2-5 and V is TRBV3-1; D is tentatively TRBD1 or TRBD2 (5 bases each). The V gene lost 7 bases and the J gene lost 2 bases, with 11 bases spanning the gap. From germline, CDR1 is LGHDT and CDR2 YNNKEL (reference sequence). The CDR3 spans 13 residues. For the CDR3, the DNA is TGTGCCAGCACCCTCGGGGCTCAAGAGACCCAGTACTTC. This gives the protein CASTLGAQETQYF.